The 25 T cell receptor beta chains below were found in one sample sequenced in a study of T cell responses to AZD1222 COVID-19 vaccine. Sequenced by immunoSEQ multiplex PCR; TCRdb stores in-frame clones only, minus some. The table includes under 150,000 clones, 92% detected once. The specimen was peripheral blood, collected 28 days after the second AZD1222 dose. The origin of the receptors is an adult who received the AZD1222 COVID-19 vaccine.

The V and J genes are TRBV6-6 and TRBJ2-5; D perhaps matches TRBD1 (6 bases). The V end was cut by 5 bases, the J end by 0 bases, with 10 bases between. From germline, CDR1 is MNHNY and CDR2 SVGAGI (reference sequence). The CDR3 loop spans 14 amino acids. The CDR3 is CASSLGQYQETQYF. The CDR3 DNA reads TGTGCCAGCAGTCTCGGACAGTACCAAGAGACCCAGTACTTC.

The chain's CDR3 is CASSQEDLGKLNYGYTF. The CDR3 DNA sequence: TGCGCCAGCAGCCAAGAGGACTTGGGGAAACTTAACTATGGCTACACCTTC. The chain employs TRBV4-3 and TRBJ1-2; D is uncertain. The germline V gene encodes CDR1 LGHNA and CDR2 YSLEER. V was shortened by 0 bases and J by 1 base, with 15 bases between the two germline ends. The CDR3 totals 17 residues.

In this sample, this clone turned up once. The chain joins TRBV19 to TRBJ1-6, with D perhaps TRBD1 (5 bases). V lost 2 bases, J lost 7 bases, and 12 bases lay in between. This CDR3 is 15 amino acids long. Per germline, CDR1 LNHDA and CDR2 SQIVND (reference sequence). As DNA, the CDR3 is TGTGCCAGTAGTATATCACCAGGGCCAAATTCACCCCTCCACTTT. As protein: CASSISPGPNSPLHF.

This chain's CDR3 is CASSTGGTANTEAFF. The CDR3 DNA sequence: TGTGCCAGCAGTACAGGGGGTACCGCTAACACTGAAGCTTTCTTT. The chain combines TRBV28 with TRBJ1-1; 8 bases line up with TRBD1. This CDR3 contains 15 residues. V lost 5 bases and J lost 2; bases outside the gene matches: 7. Germline V gene sequence: CDR1 MDHEN, CDR2 SYDVKM.

The chain combines TRBV12-5 with TRBJ2-5; 7 bases match TRBD1. V was clipped by 9 bases and J by 1 base; unmatched bases: 8. Germline-derived CDR1 and CDR2 are LGHNT and FRNRAP. The CDR3 has 14 amino acids. The CDR3 bases are TGTGCTAGCACCTCGGGACAGTTCCAAGAGACCCAGTACTTC. Translated, it gives CASTSGQFQETQYF.

This chain connects TRBV6-2 or TRBV6-3 to TRBJ2-5; weak D call: TRBD1 (6 bases). This CDR3 is 14 amino acids long. The germline V gene encodes CDR1 MNHEY and CDR2 SVGEGT. Trimming shortened V by 5 bases and J by 1 base, and 11 bases separated the two germline ends. DNA for the CDR3: TGTGCCAGCAGTGAGATCAGGGGCCAAGAGACCCAGTACTTC. Amino acids: CASSEIRGQETQYF.

CDR3 residues: CASSLRTGNTGELFF. The CDR3 DNA follows: TGCGCCAGCAGCTTGAGGACAGGGAACACCGGGGAGCTGTTTTTT. The rearrangement joins TRBV5-1 to TRBJ2-2, with 7 bases lining up with TRBD1. Germline-derived CDR1 and CDR2 are SGHRS and YFSETQ. V was clipped by 1 base and J by 1 base; unmatched bases: 1. This CDR3 has 15 residues.

This clone is a singleton in its sample. The chain uses TRBV5-8 and TRBJ1-5; perhaps TRBD1 as D (6 bases). Trimming removed 2 bases from V and 7 bases from J, with 13 bases in between. CDR1 and CDR2 (germline): SGHTS, YDEGEE. The length of the CDR3 is 14 residues. This CDR3 reads CASSFGGSAQPQHF. In DNA form, the CDR3 reads TGTGCCAGCAGCTTTGGGGGCAGTGCCCAGCCCCAGCATTTT.

V gene TRBV25-1 combines with J gene TRBJ1-4; TRBD1 might be the D (5 bases). The CDR3 sequence is 14 residues long. V dropped 2 bases and J dropped 8 bases, with 12 bases sitting between them. The germline V gene encodes CDR1 MGHDK and CDR2 SYGVNS. The CDR3 DNA follows: TGTGCCAGCAGTGAAGGGGGGGGTCAAGAAAAACTGTTTTTT. Translation gives CASSEGGGQEKLFF.

This clone was seen just once. This chain uses TRBV12-3 or TRBV12-4 with TRBJ1-5; D remains unclear. The CDR3 loop spans 12 amino acids. The V gene lost 3 bases and the J gene lost 7 bases, with 7 bases spanning the gap. The CDR3 is CASSLGTQPQHF. CDR3 sequence (DNA): TGTGCCAGCAGTTTGGGTACCCAGCCCCAGCATTTT.

The genes are TRBV2 and TRBJ2-1; D is possibly TRBD2 (5 bases). Trimming removed 7 bases from V and 6 bases from J, with 22 bases in between. The CDR3 covers 16 residues. The germline V gene encodes CDR1 SNHLY and CDR2 FYNNEI. CDR3 sequence reads: CASTAAAGIGRNEQFF. CDR3 sequence (DNA): TGTGCCAGCACGGCTGCGGCCGGGATAGGACGCAATGAGCAGTTCTTC.

The CDR3 sequence: CASSQRGQGRTGELFF. For the CDR3, the DNA is TGTGCCAGCAGCCAAAGGGGACAGGGGAGGACCGGGGAGCTGTTTTTT. This chain links TRBV3-1 (or the pseudogene TRBV3-2) with TRBJ2-2; 10 bases align to TRBD1. With 2 bases clipped from V and 5 bases from J, the junction kept 5 bases outside the gene matches. Germline lookup yields CDR1 LGHDT and CDR2 YNNKEL (reference sequence). The CDR3 consists of 16 residues.

The chain links TRBV9 to TRBJ2-7; 9 bases are shared with TRBD1. The CDR3 loop spans 17 amino acids. Trimming cost V 0 bases and J 9 bases; bases outside gene matches: 16. Germline V gene sequence: CDR1 SGDLS, CDR2 YYNGEE. The CDR3 DNA is TGTGCCAGCAGCGTAGCTACAGGGACAGGGATCTCCGAGTGGCAGTACGTC. Protein: CASSVATGTGISEWQYV.

The chain employs TRBV12-5 and TRBJ2-1, with D hard to call. The CDR3 has 12 residues. V lost 3 bases and J 9 bases, leaving 9 bases between the germline ends. In germline, CDR1 is LGHNT, CDR2 FRNRAP. As DNA, the CDR3 is TGTGCTAGTGGTTTACGAGTCGGTGAGCAGTTCTTC. Its translation: CASGLRVGEQFF.

The CDR3 DNA follows: TGTGCCATCAGCGGGACGGGAACCTACAATGAGCAGTTCTTC. Translation gives CAISGTGTYNEQFF. The J gene is TRBJ2-1, the V gene TRBV10-3; tentatively, D is TRBD1 or TRBD2 (5 bases each). The CDR3 has 14 residues. Trimming removed 6 bases from V and 2 bases from J, with 11 bases in between. In germline, CDR1 is ENHRY, CDR2 SYGVKD.

The V call is TRBV25-1, the J call TRBJ1-1, with D perhaps matching TRBD1 (6 bases). CDR1 and CDR2 (germline): MGHDK, SYGVNS. V lost 8 bases to trimming and J lost 5 bases, with 15 bases between them. The CDR3 is made up of 13 amino acids. CDR3 sequence: CASQLEGGTEAFF. CDR3 DNA sequence: TGTGCCAGCCAACTTGAGGGGGGTACTGAAGCTTTCTTT.

The V and J genes are TRBV7-9 and TRBJ2-2; 14 nucleotides match TRBD2. This CDR3 is built from 18 residues. Germline V CDR1 and CDR2: SEHNR, FQNEAQ (reference sequence). J was trimmed by 1 base and V by 5 bases; bases with no gene match: 6. The CDR3 bases are TGTGCCAGCAGCAGTGGCGGGACTAGCGGGGGGAACACCGGGGAGCTGTTTTTT. This encodes CASSSGGTSGGNTGELFF.

The chain links TRBV19 to TRBJ2-5; 7 bases align to TRBD1. Germline CDR1 LNHDA, CDR2 SQIVND (reference sequence). V gave up 1 base and J gave up 6 bases; unmatched junction bases: 5. This CDR3 comprises 14 residues. The CDR3 spells CASSIGTGIQTQYF. The CDR3, as DNA: TGTGCCAGTAGTATAGGGACAGGAATACAGACCCAGTACTTC.

The CDR3 is CASNGMNTEAFF. For the CDR3, the DNA is TGTGCCAGCAACGGCATGAACACTGAAGCTTTCTTT. V usage is TRBV11-1 and J usage is TRBJ1-1, with D hard to call. The CDR3 consists of 12 residues. The V gene lost 7 bases and the J gene lost 0 bases, with 6 bases spanning the gap. Per the germline V gene, CDR1 is SGHAT and CDR2 is FQDESV (reference sequence).

This clone was found once. This chain uses TRBV20-1 with TRBJ1-1; D gene ambiguous. There are 10 residues in the CDR3. The germline V and J ends were trimmed by 1 base and 7 bases, with 4 bases remaining between them. Germline V gives CDR1 DFQATT, CDR2 SNEGSKA (reference sequence). CDR3 sequence (DNA): TGCAGTGCTAGAGTCGTTGAAGCTTTCTTT. It yields the protein CSARVVEAFF.

This chain uses TRBV9 with TRBJ1-1; no firm D call. This CDR3 has 16 residues. V was clipped by 5 bases and J by 4 bases, with 21 bases between them. The germline CDR1 and CDR2 sequences are SGDLS and YYNGEE. CDR3 in amino acids: CASSTIPGGKVTEAFF. For the CDR3, the DNA is TGTGCCAGCAGTACCATCCCGGGAGGAAAGGTCACTGAAGCTTTCTTT.

The chain recombines TRBV29-1 with TRBJ1-2; tentatively, D is TRBD1 (5 bases). V was trimmed by 4 bases and J by 8 bases, leaving 11 bases between them. The CDR3 has 11 residues. Germline V gene sequence: CDR1 SQVTM, CDR2 ANQGSEA. In DNA form, the CDR3 reads TGCAGCGTTGTATCAGGGTCCGGCTACACCTTC. Amino acid sequence: CSVVSGSGYTF. The full variable domain, completed using reference TRBV29-1 and TRBJ1-2, is SAVISQKPSRDICQRGTSLTIQCQVDSQVTMMFWYRQQPGQSLTLIATANQGSEATYESGFVIDKFPISRPNLTFSTLTVSNMSPEDSSIYLCSVVSGSGYTFGSGTRLTVV.

The genes are TRBV29-1 and TRBJ2-1; no clear D. The CDR3 spans 12 residues. Per germline, CDR1 SQVTM and CDR2 ANQGSEA. Trimming removed 1 base at V and 8 bases at J, with 9 bases between. CDR3 sequence: CSVEGVSDEQFF. CDR3 coding DNA: TGCAGCGTTGAAGGAGTAAGCGATGAGCAGTTCTTC.

The chain recombines TRBV6-6 with TRBJ1-2; no reliable D call. This CDR3 has 15 residues. The germline V gene encodes CDR1 MNHNY and CDR2 SVGAGI (reference sequence). The V end lost 5 bases, the J end lost 6 bases, and 19 bases lay between the germline ends. The CDR3 spells CASSHFKGITDGYTF. The DNA for the CDR3 is TGTGCCAGCAGTCACTTCAAGGGTATTACGGATGGCTACACCTTC.

The chain has TRBV28 and TRBJ1-5; D ambiguous. The CDR3 covers 12 residues. In germline, CDR1 is MDHEN, CDR2 SYDVKM. The V end was cut by 6 bases, the J end by 0 bases, with 3 bases between. CDR3 loop: CASSYSNQPQHF. CDR3 nucleotide sequence: TGTGCCAGCAGCTATAGCAATCAGCCCCAGCATTTT. The full variable domain, its missing parts supplied by reference TRBV28 and TRBJ1-5, is DVKVTQSSRYLVKRTGEKVFLECVQDMDHENMFWYRQDPGLGLRLIYFSYDVKMKEKGDIPEGYSVSREKKERFSLILESASTNQTSMYLCASSYSNQPQHFGDGTRLSIL.